What follows are 19 T cell receptor beta chains derived from one specimen sequenced in a study of blood T cell repertoires in COVID-19. This table comes from immunoSEQ multiplex PCR, and its TCRdb copy is limited to in-frame clones, with some not included. The table lists about 90,000 clones, approximately 88% of them singletons. The sample comprised peripheral blood. Source of these receptors: a man in his 60s with acute or convalescent COVID-19.

This chain connects TRBV5-4 to TRBJ2-2; 11 nucleotides agree with TRBD1. This CDR3 spans 15 amino acids. Germline assignment: CDR1 SGHNT and CDR2 YYREEE (reference sequence). V gave up 4 bases and J gave up 7 bases; unmatched junction bases: 6. This chain's CDR3 is CASSARTGGGGELFF. The CDR3 DNA reads TGTGCCAGCAGCGCCCGGACAGGGGGCGGCGGGGAGCTGTTTTTT.

The chain combines TRBV7-9 with TRBJ2-7, with 14 bases identical to TRBD2. The J segment lost 3 bases and the V segment lost 5 bases, leaving 6 bases of the junction unmatched. The CDR3 is 16 residues long. Germline CDR1 is SEHNR and CDR2 is FQNEAQ (reference sequence). The DNA of the CDR3 is TGTGCCAGCAGCCCAGGGACTAGCGGGAGTGTCTACGAGCAGTACTTC. Translating it yields CASSPGTSGSVYEQYF.

The chain uses TRBV6-1 and TRBJ2-1; no firm D call. The CDR3 spans 16 residues. Trimming took off 1 base at V and 5 bases at J, with 15 bases between the two ends. Germline assignment: CDR1 MNHNS and CDR2 SASEGT. The DNA for the CDR3 is TGTGCCAGCAGTGAAGAAAGGAGCGCGAACAACAATGAGCAGTTCTTC. This encodes CASSEERSANNNEQFF.

This rearrangement joins TRBV7-2 to TRBJ2-7, with TRBD1 as a possible D gene (6 bases). Germline lookup yields CDR1 SGHTA and CDR2 FQGNSA. The germline V and J ends were trimmed by 4 bases and 6 bases, with 16 bases remaining between them. The CDR3 runs 14 residues. The CDR3 DNA follows: TGTGCCAGCAGCTCCAGATCAGGGGATCCCGAGCAGTACTTC. It is translated as CASSSRSGDPEQYF.

The V gene is TRBV2, the J gene TRBJ1-1; maybe TRBD1 (6 bases). This CDR3 spans 14 amino acids. CDR1 and CDR2 from the germline V gene are SNHLY and FYNNEI. V was trimmed by 6 bases and J by 0 bases, leaving 11 bases between them. DNA of the CDR3: TGTGCCAGCAGCGTACAGGGAGTGAACACTGAAGCTTTCTTT. Its translation: CASSVQGVNTEAFF.

The V call is TRBV19, the J call TRBJ2-1; D unresolved. CDR1 and CDR2 from the germline V gene are LNHDA and SQIVND (reference sequence). V gave up 1 base and J gave up 9 bases, with 22 bases separating them. The CDR3 contains 17 residues. The CDR3 bases are TGTGCCAGTAGTATAGGGAGACTTAAGTCCAAAGGAAGTGAGCAGTTCTTC. Amino acid sequence: CASSIGRLKSKGSEQFF.

The J gene is TRBJ2-7, the V gene TRBV10-3; 9 bases fit TRBD1. Per the germline V gene, CDR1 is ENHRY and CDR2 is SYGVKD. The CDR3 length is 13 residues. With 2 bases clipped from V and 6 bases from J, the junction kept 2 bases outside the gene matches. In nucleotides, the CDR3 is TGTGCCATCAGTGAGGGGGACAGGGTCGAGCAGTACTTC. Amino acids: CAISEGDRVEQYF.

The genes are TRBV30 and TRBJ2-3; perhaps TRBD1 as D (5 bases). This CDR3 region has 12 residues. The germline CDR1 and CDR2 sequences are GTSNPN and SVGIG (reference sequence). V shed 2 bases and J shed 10 bases, with 13 bases lying between them. CDR3 in amino acids: CAWSPSREAQYF. CDR3 in DNA: TGTGCCTGGAGTCCAAGCAGGGAAGCGCAGTATTTT.

This chain connects TRBV19 to TRBJ2-1, with 8 positions matching TRBD2. The junction had 10 bases not matched to a gene; V was cut back by 8 bases and J by 4 bases. The CDR3 runs 15 residues. Germline V gene sequence: CDR1 LNHDA, CDR2 SQIVND (reference sequence). The CDR3 bases are TGTGCCAGTGCCTTCAGCGGGAGCATGTACAATGAGCAGTTCTTC. This codes for CASAFSGSMYNEQFF.

The V call is TRBV4-2, the J call TRBJ2-4; 7 bases are a match to TRBD2. J lost 0 bases, V lost 0 bases, and 5 bases had no gene match. CDR3 length: 17 residues. Germline V gene sequence: CDR1 LGHNA, CDR2 YNFKEQ. The chain's CDR3 is CASSQEGGGLAKNIQYF. The CDR3 DNA follows: TGTGCCAGCAGCCAAGAGGGGGGAGGGCTAGCCAAAAACATTCAGTACTTC.

This clone was recorded a few times. The chain employs TRBV6-1 and TRBJ1-2; TRBD1 matches 9 bases. J was trimmed by 8 bases and V by 1 base; bases with no gene match: 5. Germline V gives CDR1 MNHNS, CDR2 SASEGT. CDR3 length equals 14 residues. The CDR3 loop is CASSEGTGVIGYTF. DNA of the CDR3: TGTGCCAGCAGTGAAGGGACAGGGGTGATCGGCTACACCTTC.

The J gene is TRBJ1-6, the V gene TRBV6-5; no firm D call. From germline, CDR1 is MNHEY and CDR2 SVGAGI. V dropped 5 bases and J dropped 2 bases, with 10 bases sitting between them. The CDR3 sequence is 15 residues long. CDR3: CASSTGLPYNSPLHF. CDR3 nucleotides: TGTGCCAGCAGTACCGGGTTACCCTATAATTCACCCCTCCACTTT.

CDR3 DNA: TGTGCCAGCAGCCTTCTAGCGGGAGCCATTAGCACAGATACGCAGTATTTT. Translating it yields CASSLLAGAISTDTQYF. The chain employs TRBV5-6 and TRBJ2-3; TRBD2 matches 10 bases. The CDR3 covers 17 residues. V shed 4 bases and J 0 bases; nucleotides not matched to a gene: 8. The germline V gene encodes CDR1 SGHDT and CDR2 YYEEEE.

The V and J genes are TRBV6-4 and TRBJ1-6; tentative D call: TRBD1 (5 bases). The CDR3 has 15 amino acids. Germline V gene lookup returns CDR1 MRHNA and CDR2 SNTAGT. The V gene lost 3 bases and the J gene lost 7 bases, with 13 bases spanning the gap. CDR3 DNA: TGTGCCAGCAGTGAAGGGCAGGGCAAGAATTCACCCCTCCACTTT. Translating it yields CASSEGQGKNSPLHF.

The V gene is TRBV24-1, the J gene TRBJ2-5; D remains unclear. The CDR3 is made up of 15 amino acids. Germline assignment: CDR1 KGHDR and CDR2 SFDVKD. V dropped 5 bases and J dropped 2 bases, with 14 bases sitting between them. CDR3 protein: CATSGGQTLQETQYF. The CDR3 DNA reads as TGTGCCACCAGTGGCGGCCAGACCCTTCAAGAGACCCAGTACTTC.

V gene TRBV30 combines with J gene TRBJ1-5; no clear D. The germline V gene encodes CDR1 GTSNPN and CDR2 SVGIG (reference sequence). The CDR3 totals 13 residues. V was cut by 0 bases and J by 6 bases, with 9 bases left in between. The CDR3 coding sequence is TGTGCCTGGAGTGTTCAGAGCGGTCAGCCCCAGCATTTT. This sequence encodes CAWSVQSGQPQHF. The whole variable domain, remainder taken from reference TRBV30 and TRBJ1-5, is SQTIHQWPATLVQPVGSPLSLECTVEGTSNPNLYWYRQAAGRGLQLLFYSVGIGQISSEVPQNLSASRPQDRQFILSSKKLLLSDSGFYLCAWSVQSGQPQHFGDGTRLSIL.

This clone has just a few counts. The chain combines TRBV13 with TRBJ1-3, with D unclear. Deletions cut 0 bases from V and 1 base from J, with 7 bases between. This CDR3 is 15 amino acids long. The germline V gene has CDR1 PRHDT and CDR2 FYEKMQ (reference sequence). CDR3 protein: CASSLGLLSGNTIYF. The CDR3 DNA follows: TGTGCCAGCAGCTTAGGCCTTCTTTCTGGAAACACCATATATTTT.

This chain links TRBV7-2 with TRBJ2-5; no reliable D call. The CDR3 runs 13 residues. Germline values: CDR1 SGHTA, CDR2 FQGNSA. The V and J ends lost 5 bases and 4 bases respectively, with 11 bases between them. CDR3 nucleotides: TGTGCCAGCAGCCGACTGTTAATAGAGACCCAGTACTTC. It is translated as CASSRLLIETQYF.

The chain employs TRBV14 and TRBJ2-3; TRBD2 might be the D (6 bases). Looked up from germline, CDR1 is SGHDN and CDR2 is FVKESK. V gave up 2 bases and J gave up 0 bases, with 12 bases separating them. This CDR3 spans 16 amino acids. This CDR3 reads CASSQKLARSTDTQYF. CDR3 nucleotides: TGTGCCAGCAGCCAAAAACTAGCACGCAGCACAGATACGCAGTATTTT.